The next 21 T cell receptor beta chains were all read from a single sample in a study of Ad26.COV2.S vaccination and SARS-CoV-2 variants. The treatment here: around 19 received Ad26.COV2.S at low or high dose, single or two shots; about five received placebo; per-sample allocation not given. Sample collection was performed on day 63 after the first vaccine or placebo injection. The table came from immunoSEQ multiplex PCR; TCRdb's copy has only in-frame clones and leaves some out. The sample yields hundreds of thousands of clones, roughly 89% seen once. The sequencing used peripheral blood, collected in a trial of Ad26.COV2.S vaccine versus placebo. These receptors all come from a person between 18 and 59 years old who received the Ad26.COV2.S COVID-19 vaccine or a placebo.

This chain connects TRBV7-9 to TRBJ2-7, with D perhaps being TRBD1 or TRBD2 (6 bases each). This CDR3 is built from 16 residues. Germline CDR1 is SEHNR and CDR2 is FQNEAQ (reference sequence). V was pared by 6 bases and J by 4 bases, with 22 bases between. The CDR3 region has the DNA TGTGCCAGCAGTCCCACCCCTATGACAGGAGGGTACGAGCAGTACGTC. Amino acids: CASSPTPMTGGYEQYV.

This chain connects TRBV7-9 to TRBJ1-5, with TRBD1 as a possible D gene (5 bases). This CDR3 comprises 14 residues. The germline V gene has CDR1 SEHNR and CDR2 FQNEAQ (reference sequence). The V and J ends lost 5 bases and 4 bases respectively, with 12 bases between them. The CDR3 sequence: CASSPGTLNQPQHF. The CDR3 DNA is TGTGCCAGCAGCCCAGGGACGTTGAATCAGCCCCAGCATTTT. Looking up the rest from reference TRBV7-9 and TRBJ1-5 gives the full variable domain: DTGVSQNPRHKITKRGQNVTFRCDPISEHNRLYWYRQTLGQGPEFLTYFQNEAQLEKSRLLSDRFSAERPKGSFSTLEIQRTEQGDSAMYLCASSPGTLNQPQHFGDGTRLSIL.

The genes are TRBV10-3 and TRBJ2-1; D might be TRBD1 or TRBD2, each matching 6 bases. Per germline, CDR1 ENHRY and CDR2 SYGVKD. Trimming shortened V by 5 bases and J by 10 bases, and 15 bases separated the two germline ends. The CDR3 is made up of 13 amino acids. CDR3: CAISRGDGGEQFF. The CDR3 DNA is TGTGCCATCAGTAGGGGGGATGGAGGGGAGCAGTTCTTC.

The DNA of the CDR3 is TGTGCCAGCAGCTTCGGGGACAGGGATCAAGAGACCCAGTACTTC. Encoded protein: CASSFGDRDQETQYF. This chain joins TRBV7-2 and TRBJ2-5; TRBD1 matches 9 bases. Per germline, CDR1 SGHTA and CDR2 FQGNSA. The CDR3 is made up of 15 amino acids. Trimming cost V 3 bases and J 2 bases; bases outside gene matches: 4.

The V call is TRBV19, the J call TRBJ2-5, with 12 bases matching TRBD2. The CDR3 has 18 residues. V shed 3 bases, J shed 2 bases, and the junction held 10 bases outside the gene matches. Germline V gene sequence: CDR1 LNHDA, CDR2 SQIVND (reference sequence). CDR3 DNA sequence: TGTGCCAGTAGTATGCTACCGGGACTAGCGGGCTTACAAGAGACCCAGTACTTC. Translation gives CASSMLPGLAGLQETQYF.

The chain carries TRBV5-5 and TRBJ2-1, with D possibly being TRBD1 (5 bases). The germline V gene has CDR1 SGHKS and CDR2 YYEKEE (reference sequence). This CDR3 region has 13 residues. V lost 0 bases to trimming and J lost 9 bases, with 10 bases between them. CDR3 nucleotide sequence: TGTGCCAGCAGCTTGGGGACAAGGAGTGAGCAGTTCTTC. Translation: CASSLGTRSEQFF.

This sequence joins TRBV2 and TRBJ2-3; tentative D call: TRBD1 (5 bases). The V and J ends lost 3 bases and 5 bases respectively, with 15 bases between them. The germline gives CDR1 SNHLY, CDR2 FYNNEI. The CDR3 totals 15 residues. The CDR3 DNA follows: TGTGCCAGCAGTGAGTGGCCCGAAAGGGGAGATACGCAGTATTTT. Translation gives CASSEWPERGDTQYF.

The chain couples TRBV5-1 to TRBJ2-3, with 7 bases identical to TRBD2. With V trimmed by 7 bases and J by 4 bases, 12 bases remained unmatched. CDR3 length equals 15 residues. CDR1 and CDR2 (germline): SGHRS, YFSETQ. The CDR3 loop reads CASSNRTSFPDTQYF. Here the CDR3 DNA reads TGCGCCAGCTCGAACCGGACTAGTTTCCCAGATACGCAGTATTTT.

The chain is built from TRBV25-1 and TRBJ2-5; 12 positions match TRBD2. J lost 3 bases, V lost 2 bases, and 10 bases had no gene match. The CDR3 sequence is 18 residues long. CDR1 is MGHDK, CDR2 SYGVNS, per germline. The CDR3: CASSEVLGRLAGEETQYF. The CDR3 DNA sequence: TGTGCCAGCAGTGAAGTTTTGGGAAGACTAGCGGGAGAAGAGACCCAGTACTTC. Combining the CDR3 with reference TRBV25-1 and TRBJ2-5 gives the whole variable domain EADIYQTPRYLVIGTGKKITLECSQTMGHDKMYWYQQDPGMELHLIHYSYGVNSTEKGDLSSESTVSRIRTEHFPLTLESARPSHTSQYLCASSEVLGRLAGEETQYFGPGTRLLVL.

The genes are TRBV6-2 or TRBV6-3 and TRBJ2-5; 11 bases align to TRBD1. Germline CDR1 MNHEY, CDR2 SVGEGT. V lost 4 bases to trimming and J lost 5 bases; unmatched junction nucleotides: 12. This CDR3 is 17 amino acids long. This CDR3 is CASSWSLGQGAWETQYF. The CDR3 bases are TGTGCCAGCAGTTGGAGTCTAGGACAGGGGGCGTGGGAGACCCAGTACTTC.

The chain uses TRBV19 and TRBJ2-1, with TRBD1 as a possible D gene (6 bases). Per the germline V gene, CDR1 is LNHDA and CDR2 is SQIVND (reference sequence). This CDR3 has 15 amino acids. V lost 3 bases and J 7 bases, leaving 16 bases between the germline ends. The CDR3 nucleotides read TGTGCCAGTAGTATCCCCAGGGGTGGGGCGAATGAGCAGTTCTTC. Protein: CASSIPRGGANEQFF.

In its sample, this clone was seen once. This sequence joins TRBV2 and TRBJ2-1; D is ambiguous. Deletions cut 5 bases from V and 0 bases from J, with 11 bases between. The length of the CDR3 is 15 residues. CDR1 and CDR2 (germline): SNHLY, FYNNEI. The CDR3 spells CASSSVDSSYNEQFF. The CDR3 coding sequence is TGTGCCAGCAGTTCTGTTGATAGCTCCTACAATGAGCAGTTCTTC.

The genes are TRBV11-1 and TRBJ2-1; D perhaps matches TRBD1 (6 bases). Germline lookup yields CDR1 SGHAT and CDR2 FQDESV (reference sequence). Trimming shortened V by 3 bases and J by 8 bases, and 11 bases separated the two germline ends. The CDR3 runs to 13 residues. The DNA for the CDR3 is TGTGCCAGCAGCTTCAGGGGCATCGATGAGCAGTTCTTC. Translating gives CASSFRGIDEQFF.

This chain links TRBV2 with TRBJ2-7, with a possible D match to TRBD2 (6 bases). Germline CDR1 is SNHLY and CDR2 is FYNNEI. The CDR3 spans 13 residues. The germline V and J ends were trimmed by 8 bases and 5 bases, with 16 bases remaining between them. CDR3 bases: TGTGCCAGCCGGTCGGGAGCGTGGGACGAGCAGTACGTC. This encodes CASRSGAWDEQYV.

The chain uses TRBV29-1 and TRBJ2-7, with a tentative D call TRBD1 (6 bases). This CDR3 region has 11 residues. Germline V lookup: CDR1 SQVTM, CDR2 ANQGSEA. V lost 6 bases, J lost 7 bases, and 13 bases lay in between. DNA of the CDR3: TGCAGCGTAGCGAGTAGGGGGGAGCAGTACGTC. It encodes CSVASRGEQYV.

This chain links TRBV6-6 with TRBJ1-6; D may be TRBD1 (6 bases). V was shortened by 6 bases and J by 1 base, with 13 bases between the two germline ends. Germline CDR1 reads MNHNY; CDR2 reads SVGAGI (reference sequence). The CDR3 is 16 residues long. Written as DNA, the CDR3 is TGTGCCAGCAGGCCTCAGGGGCGTTCCTATAATTCACCCCTCCACTTT. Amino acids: CASRPQGRSYNSPLHF.

As DNA, the CDR3 is TGTGCCAGCTCTCCTAGCGGGAGTAGAGGAGTCTACAATGAGCAGTTCTTC. Residues: CASSPSGSRGVYNEQFF. V is TRBV18 and J is TRBJ2-1; 10 bases map to TRBD2. The CDR3 covers 17 residues. Germline V gene sequence: CDR1 KGHSH, CDR2 LQKENI. Trimming removed 6 bases from V and 3 bases from J; junction bases left unmatched: 11.

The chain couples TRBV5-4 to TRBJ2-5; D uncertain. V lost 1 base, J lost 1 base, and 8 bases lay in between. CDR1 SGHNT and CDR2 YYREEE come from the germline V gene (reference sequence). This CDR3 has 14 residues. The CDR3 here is CASSLNTFQETQYF. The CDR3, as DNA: TGTGCCAGCAGCTTGAACACCTTCCAAGAGACCCAGTACTTC.

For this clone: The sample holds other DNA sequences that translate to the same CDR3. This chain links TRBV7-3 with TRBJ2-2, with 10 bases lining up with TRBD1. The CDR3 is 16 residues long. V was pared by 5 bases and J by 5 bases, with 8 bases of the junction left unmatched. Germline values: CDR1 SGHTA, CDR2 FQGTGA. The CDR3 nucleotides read TGTGCCAGCAGCGACCGGGACAGGGGAGGGACCGGGGAGCTGTTTTTT. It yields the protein CASSDRDRGGTGELFF.

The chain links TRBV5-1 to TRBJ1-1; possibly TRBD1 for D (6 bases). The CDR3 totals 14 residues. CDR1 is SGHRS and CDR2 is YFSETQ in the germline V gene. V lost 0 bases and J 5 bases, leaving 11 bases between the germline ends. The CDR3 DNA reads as TGCGCCAGCAGCTTGGCCCCACAGGGTACTGAAGCTTTCTTT. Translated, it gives CASSLAPQGTEAFF.

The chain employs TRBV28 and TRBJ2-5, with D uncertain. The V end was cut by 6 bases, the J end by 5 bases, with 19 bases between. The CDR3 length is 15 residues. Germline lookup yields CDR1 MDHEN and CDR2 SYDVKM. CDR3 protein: CASSPSGTAPETQYF. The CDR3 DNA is TGTGCCAGCAGCCCCTCGGGCACAGCCCCTGAGACCCAGTACTTC.